The 24 T cell receptor beta chains reported below all come from one sample, sequenced in a study of naive and memory T cell subsets. Two oligonucleotides, mixed equimolar, formed the beta constant-region primer covering TRBC1 and TRBC2. Using its own MiXCR run on the UMI-ligation and nested PCR reads, TCRdb lists one record per CDR3 protein. The table includes 65,000 to 85,000 distinct CDR3 sequences, roughly 13% detected once. The sequenced sample was central memory CD4+ T cells from blood. The origin of the receptors is a human donor in good health.

This sequence joins TRBV7-3 and TRBJ2-1; TRBD1 agrees at 8 bases. Germline trimming cut 5 bases from V and 4 bases from J; bases unmatched to any gene: 7. Per germline, CDR1 SGHTA and CDR2 FQGTGA. This CDR3 comprises 15 residues. CDR3 in amino acids: CASSLGTGSYNEQFF. The CDR3 DNA reads as TGTGCCAGCAGCCTCGGGACAGGTTCTTACAATGAGCAGTTCTTC.

The V and J genes are TRBV21-1 and TRBJ2-7; TRBD1 is the table's D call and was not checked against the DNA. TRBV21-1 is an annotated pseudogene. The CDR3 has 17 residues. CDR3 sequence: CASSTQTKDRMTYEQYF. The CDR3 coding sequence is TGTGCCAGCAGCACCCAAACCAAGGACAGGATGACTTACGAGCAGTACTTC.

The chain has TRBV19 and TRBJ2-1, with 9 bases aligning to TRBD2. The V and J ends lost 6 bases and 0 bases, in that order; junction bases with no gene match: 9. The CDR3 is 17 amino acids. The V gene's germline CDR1 is LNHDA and CDR2 SQIVND (reference sequence). The CDR3 coding sequence is TGTGCCAGTAGATATTCCCATAGCGGGAGCTCCTACAATGAGCAGTTCTTC. Amino acids: CASRYSHSGSSYNEQFF.

In this sample, this clonotype turned up a few times. The chain couples TRBV5-4 to TRBJ2-5; 11 nucleotides align to TRBD2. Germline V CDR1 and CDR2: SGHNT, YYREEE (reference sequence). CDR3 length: 16 amino acids. With V trimmed by 0 bases and J by 2 bases, 3 bases remained unmatched. The CDR3 region is CASSLAGLAEQETQYF. The CDR3 DNA reads TGTGCCAGCAGCTTGGCGGGACTAGCGGAACAAGAGACCCAGTACTTC.

In this sample, this clonotype turned up a few times. This chain joins TRBV7-9 and TRBJ2-5, with D possibly matching TRBD1 (5 bases). This CDR3 is 15 amino acids long. Trimming stripped 5 bases from V and 3 bases from J, with 16 bases between. Looked up from germline, CDR1 is SEHNR and CDR2 is FQNEAQ (reference sequence). The chain's CDR3 is CASSPTLAGKETQYF. CDR3 nucleotide sequence: TGTGCCAGCAGCCCAACTTTAGCAGGGAAAGAGACCCAGTACTTC.

A few counts support this clonotype. J is TRBJ1-4 and V is TRBV11-2, with 7 bases identical to TRBD1. The CDR3 is made up of 13 amino acids. J lost 5 bases, V lost 6 bases, and 3 bases had no gene match. Germline CDR1 SGHAT, CDR2 FQNNGV. CDR3 loop: CASRKGQNEKLFF. In DNA form, the CDR3 reads TGTGCCAGCAGAAAGGGACAGAATGAAAAACTGTTTTTT.

The chain carries TRBV6-5 and TRBJ2-1; D gene ambiguous. The CDR3 has 16 amino acids. The V end was cut by 6 bases, the J end by 5 bases, with 20 bases between. CDR1 and CDR2 (germline): MNHEY, SVGAGI. The DNA for the CDR3 is TGTGCCAGCAGGGCCCATACACTGGGTGCGGACAATGAGCAGTTCTTC. Encoded protein: CASRAHTLGADNEQFF.

In its sample, this clonotype was seen a few times. The CDR3 DNA is TGTGCCAGCATGCTACGAGCCGTAAATACCTACGAGCAGTACTTC. Its protein product is CASMLRAVNTYEQYF. V usage is TRBV13 and J usage is TRBJ2-7; D remains unclear. Trimming stripped 7 bases from V and 2 bases from J, with 18 bases between. The CDR3 length is 15 residues. Per germline, CDR1 PRHDT and CDR2 FYEKMQ (reference sequence).

This clonotype was seen more than once but under ten times. The chain links TRBV12-3 or TRBV12-4 to TRBJ1-4; no firm D call. The CDR3 has 14 amino acids. Trimming took off 1 base at V and 7 bases at J, with 10 bases between the two ends. This chain's CDR3 is CASSLGGTLEKLFF. In nucleotides, the CDR3 is TGTGCCAGCAGTTTAGGCGGTACACTTGAAAAACTGTTTTTT.

This clonotype has at least ten counts. V usage is TRBV20-1 and J usage is TRBJ1-1; D is possibly TRBD1 (6 bases). Trimming shortened V by 5 bases and J by 1 base, and 11 bases separated the two germline ends. From germline, CDR1 is DFQATT and CDR2 SNEGSKA (reference sequence). CDR3 length equals 13 residues. CDR3 loop: CSASGAKNTEAFF. DNA for the CDR3: TGCAGTGCTTCGGGGGCCAAGAACACTGAAGCTTTCTTT.

In this sample, this clonotype turned up a few times. The chain is built from TRBV10-2 and TRBJ1-5; 7 bases are shared with TRBD1. Trimming removed 8 bases from V and 2 bases from J; junction bases left unmatched: 9. CDR3 length equals 15 residues. Germline CDR1 WSHSY, CDR2 SAAADI. CDR3 sequence (DNA): TGCGCCAGCCAGGAGCGGACAGGCGGCAATCAGCCCCAGCATTTT. It is translated as CASQERTGGNQPQHF.

V is TRBV5-4 and J is TRBJ2-5, with 8 positions matching TRBD2. CDR1 is SGHNT, CDR2 YYREEE, per germline (reference sequence). V trimming: 2 bases; J trimming: 2 bases; junction bases outside the gene matches: 5. The CDR3 has 15 residues. CDR3 region: CASSLRLARQETQYF. Written as DNA, the CDR3 is TGTGCCAGCAGCTTACGACTAGCGCGACAAGAGACCCAGTACTTC.

V and J are TRBV7-3 and TRBJ2-7; TRBD2 aligns across 11 bases. With 5 bases clipped from V and 6 bases from J, the junction kept 6 bases outside the gene matches. Per the germline V gene, CDR1 is SGHTA and CDR2 is FQGTGA. The CDR3 has 14 amino acids. CDR3 bases: TGTGCCAGCAGCCCTACCCTAGCGGGAGGCGAGCAGTACTTC. Protein: CASSPTLAGGEQYF.

The V and J genes are TRBV6-5 and TRBJ2-7; 7 bases map to TRBD1. J was trimmed by 0 bases and V by 8 bases; bases with no gene match: 7. CDR3 length: 14 residues. Per germline, CDR1 MNHEY and CDR2 SVGAGI. Here the CDR3 reads CASRTGESSYEQYF. DNA for the CDR3: TGTGCCAGCCGAACAGGGGAGAGCTCCTACGAGCAGTACTTC.

This clonotype was seen only a few times. The chain recombines TRBV7-9 with TRBJ2-3, with TRBD2 identical over 12 bases. The CDR3 runs 16 residues. Germline CDR1 and CDR2: SEHNR and FQNEAQ (reference sequence). Trimming removed 5 bases from V and 2 bases from J; junction bases left unmatched: 5. For the CDR3, the DNA is TGTGCCAGCAGCCCCCGGACTAGCGGGAACACAGATACGCAGTATTTT. Its translation is CASSPRTSGNTDTQYF.

The chain has TRBV7-2 and TRBJ1-1; a weak D match, TRBD1 (6 bases). There are 16 residues in the CDR3. V lost 4 bases and J lost 1, with 16 bases in between. Looked up from germline, CDR1 is SGHTA and CDR2 is FQGNSA. The CDR3 DNA reads TGTGCCAGCAGCTCAGACCGGGGGGGGCCGAACACTGAAGCTTTCTTT. This sequence encodes CASSSDRGGPNTEAFF. Full variable domain (missing parts from reference TRBV7-2 and TRBJ1-1): GAGVSQSPSNKVTEKGKDVELRCDPISGHTALYWYRQSLGQGLEFLIYFQGNSAPDKSGLPSDRFSAERTGGSVSTLTIQRTQQEDSAVYLCASSSDRGGPNTEAFFGQGTRLTVV.

This clonotype appeared a few times. V usage is TRBV28 and J usage is TRBJ2-3; D possibly corresponds to TRBD2 (6 bases). Per the germline V gene, CDR1 is MDHEN and CDR2 is SYDVKM. Trimming pared 5 bases from V and 3 bases from J, leaving 12 bases between. The CDR3 spans 14 residues. In DNA form, the CDR3 reads TGTGCCAGCAGTAGTAGCGGACTAACAGATACGCAGTATTTT. As protein: CASSSSGLTDTQYF.

This clonotype was seen ten or more times. This chain links TRBV11-2 with TRBJ1-6; no definite D call. There are 15 residues in the CDR3. Germline-derived CDR1 and CDR2 are SGHAT and FQNNGV. V lost 0 bases, J lost 8 bases, and 11 bases lay in between. CDR3 nucleotide sequence: TGTGCCAGCAGCTTAGAACCAAGTAATGATTCACCCCTCCACTTT. Amino acids: CASSLEPSNDSPLHF.

This clonotype occurred a few times. The rearrangement links TRBV12-3 or TRBV12-4 to TRBJ2-4; 8 bases match TRBD2. J lost 6 bases, V lost 8 bases, and 6 bases had no gene match. This CDR3 contains 13 residues. The CDR3 nucleotides are TGTGCCAGCGAGGCGGGAGGAGTAAACATTCAGTACTTC. It specifies CASEAGGVNIQYF.

The V gene is TRBV2, the J gene TRBJ2-5; D remains unclear. Germline values: CDR1 SNHLY, CDR2 FYNNEI. This CDR3 is 13 amino acids long. The V gene lost 6 bases and the J gene lost 13 bases, with 21 bases spanning the gap. The DNA of the CDR3 is TGTGCCAGCAGACCGGGCCCGGCTCCTTCTTGGTACTTC. Amino acids: CASRPGPAPSWYF. The full variable domain, in which reference TRBV2 and TRBJ2-5 provide the parts outside the CDR3, is EPEVTQTPSHQVTQMGQEVILRCVPISNHLYFYWYRQILGQKVEFLVSFYNNEISEKSEIFDDQFSVERPDGSNFTLKIRSTKLEDSAMYFCASRPGPAPSWYFGPGTRLLVL.

The chain uses TRBV27 and TRBJ1-1, with D perhaps matching TRBD1 (5 bases). In germline, CDR1 is MNHEY, CDR2 SMNVEV (reference sequence). This CDR3 contains 13 residues. V was pared by 6 bases and J by 3 bases, with 11 bases between. In DNA, the CDR3 is TGTGCCAGCAGGCGACAGAAAGACACTGAAGCTTTCTTT. Translating gives CASRRQKDTEAFF.

This chain connects TRBV20-1 to TRBJ1-1; no firm D call. The CDR3 has 12 amino acids. Trimming pared 4 bases from V and 7 bases from J, leaving 13 bases between. CDR1 and CDR2 (germline): DFQATT, SNEGSKA (reference sequence). The CDR3 coding sequence is TGCAGTGCTAAACATGGCCCAGGTGAAGCTTTCTTT. Its protein product is CSAKHGPGEAFF.

The V call is TRBV12-3 or TRBV12-4, the J call TRBJ2-1; 9 bases align to TRBD2. Trimming cost V 5 bases and J 6 bases; bases outside gene matches: 5. The CDR3 loop spans 14 amino acids. CDR3 nucleotide sequence: TGTGCCAGCAGTGAGGCGGGAGGGCCCAATGAGCAGTTCTTC. Protein product: CASSEAGGPNEQFF.

This clonotype was seen ten or more times. V gene TRBV18 combines with J gene TRBJ2-5; D remains unclear. Per germline, CDR1 KGHSH and CDR2 LQKENI. The CDR3 consists of 13 residues. Between the trimmed V and J ends, which lost 8 bases and 4 bases, there was a span of 14 bases. CDR3 sequence (DNA): TGTGCCAGCGGTCTAGGCTCCGGAGAGACCCAGTACTTC. Encoded protein: CASGLGSGETQYF. Full variable domain (outside the CDR3, taken from reference TRBV18 and TRBJ2-5): NAGVMQNPRHLVRRRGQEARLRCSPMKGHSHVYWYRQLPEEGLKFMVYLQKENIIDESGMPKERFSAEFPKEGPSILRIQQVVRGDSAAYFCASGLGSGETQYFGPGTRLLVL.